These 14 T cell receptor beta chains were all obtained from the same sample, sequenced in a study of blood T cell repertoires in COVID-19. Method: immunoSEQ multiplex PCR; TCRdb's copy keeps in-frame clones and lacks some. The repertoire includes fewer than 300,000 clones, approximately 85% of them detected once, and about 5.1% sits in the top ten. The source material was peripheral blood. The source of these receptors is a man over 45 with active or convalescent COVID-19.

The chain has TRBV28 and TRBJ1-2; no reliable D call. Trimming stripped 7 bases from V and 7 bases from J, with 16 bases between. The CDR3 length is 13 residues. Germline V gene sequence: CDR1 MDHEN, CDR2 SYDVKM. The CDR3 spells CASMEGPGVGYTF. The CDR3 coding sequence is TGTGCCAGCATGGAAGGACCGGGAGTTGGCTACACCTTC.

This clone was observed once. The V and J genes are TRBV2 and TRBJ2-6; no reliable D call. V lost 3 bases and J 0 bases, leaving 9 bases between the germline ends. Per germline, CDR1 SNHLY and CDR2 FYNNEI. The CDR3 contains 16 residues. This CDR3 reads CASSDNFYSGANVLTF. DNA for the CDR3: TGTGCCAGCAGTGATAACTTCTACTCTGGGGCCAACGTCCTGACTTTC.

A single count supports this clone. V is TRBV6-6 and J is TRBJ1-1, with D hard to call. The CDR3 extends over 15 amino acids. Germline V lookup: CDR1 MNHNY, CDR2 SVGAGI (reference sequence). Trimming left V 6 bases short and J 5 bases short, with 19 bases between. CDR3 bases: TGTGCCAGCAGCCAAATTCCCCCCTCGGTAACTGAAGCTTTCTTT. Amino acids: CASSQIPPSVTEAFF.

This sequence joins TRBV14 and TRBJ2-2; D unresolved. This CDR3 is 19 amino acids long. The germline V gene has CDR1 SGHDN and CDR2 FVKESK. Trimming took 0 bases from V and 2 from J, leaving 19 bases between them. In DNA form, the CDR3 reads TGTGCCAGCAGCCAAGACGGTTCCAGGTTTAATCCAAACACCGGGGAGCTGTTTTTT. This codes for CASSQDGSRFNPNTGELFF.

This CDR3 reads CASSAHRLAGDYEQYF. The CDR3 nucleotides read TGTGCCAGCAGCGCCCACCGACTAGCGGGTGACTACGAGCAGTACTTC. The chain joins TRBV7-8 to TRBJ2-7; 10 nucleotides match TRBD2. V trimming: 5 bases; J trimming: 3 bases; junction bases outside the gene matches: 10. This CDR3 has 16 amino acids. Looked up from germline, CDR1 is SGHVS and CDR2 is FQNEAQ.

V gene TRBV6-5 combines with J gene TRBJ1-4; D possibly corresponds to TRBD1 (6 bases). Trimming shortened V by 0 bases and J by 2 bases, and 7 bases separated the two germline ends. The CDR3 runs 15 residues. Germline V CDR1 and CDR2: MNHEY, SVGAGI. The CDR3 DNA reads as TGTGCCAGCAGTTACTCGCAGGGGACTAATGAAAAACTGTTTTTT. It codes for CASSYSQGTNEKLFF.

The chain carries TRBV27 and TRBJ2-1; 9 nucleotides line up with TRBD2. The CDR3 spans 14 residues. J was trimmed by 7 bases and V by 7 bases; bases with no gene match: 8. Per germline, CDR1 MNHEY and CDR2 SMNVEV (reference sequence). Here the CDR3 reads CASTSDSGRNEQFF. In DNA, the CDR3 is TGTGCCAGCACCTCGGATAGCGGGAGAAATGAGCAGTTCTTC.

This chain uses TRBV9 with TRBJ2-5; D remains unclear. Germline CDR1 is SGDLS and CDR2 is YYNGEE. V lost 0 bases, J lost 3 bases, and 3 bases lay in between. This CDR3 contains 12 residues. CDR3 sequence: CASSVAEETQYF. Here the CDR3 DNA reads TGTGCCAGCAGCGTAGCAGAAGAGACCCAGTACTTC.

The rearrangement uses TRBV28 and TRBJ1-5; 7 bases are a match to TRBD1. CDR3 length: 14 residues. Germline V gene sequence: CDR1 MDHEN, CDR2 SYDVKM. With 5 bases clipped from V and 3 bases from J, the junction kept 4 bases outside the gene matches. CDR3 nucleotide sequence: TGTGCCAGCAGTGAAGGGGGCATCAATCAGCCCCAGCATTTT. Its protein product is CASSEGGINQPQHF.

The chain couples TRBV24-1 to TRBJ2-2; D is perhaps TRBD2 (5 bases). The CDR3 has 17 residues. The ends were cut back, 4 bases at V and 1 base at J, with 15 bases in the middle. Germline assignment: CDR1 KGHDR and CDR2 SFDVKD. Here the CDR3 reads CATSDPGRAENTGELFF. In DNA, the CDR3 is TGTGCCACCAGTGACCCCGGACGAGCGGAGAACACCGGGGAGCTGTTTTTT.

The rearrangement links TRBV9 to TRBJ2-3, with 7 bases identical to TRBD2. Losses at the gene ends were 5 bases for V and 1 base for J; bases not matched to a gene: 10. The CDR3 is 16 residues long. Germline V gene lookup returns CDR1 SGDLS and CDR2 YYNGEE. The CDR3 nucleotides read TGTGCCAGCAGTTTGGTCGGGGACTACGGCACAGATACGCAGTATTTT. The encoded protein is CASSLVGDYGTDTQYF.

The chain carries TRBV19 and TRBJ2-5; the match to TRBD2 covers 9 bases. CDR1 and CDR2 from the germline V gene are LNHDA and SQIVND (reference sequence). J gave up 3 bases and V 3 bases, and 20 bases lay outside the gene matches. CDR3 size: 20 residues. The CDR3 here is CASSMYPVGSAGGREETQYF. The CDR3 DNA reads TGTGCCAGTAGTATGTACCCCGTCGGATCGGCGGGAGGGCGGGAAGAGACCCAGTACTTC. Supplemented by reference TRBV19 and TRBJ2-5, the full variable domain reads DGGITQSPKYLFRKEGQNVTLSCEQNLNHDAMYWYRQDPGQGLRLIYYSQIVNDFQKGDIAEGYSVSREKKESFPLTVTSAQKNPTAFYLCASSMYPVGSAGGREETQYFGPGTRLLVL.

The chain is built from TRBV5-4 and TRBJ2-1, with a weak D call TRBD2 (6 bases). V gave up 0 bases and J gave up 6 bases, with 13 bases separating them. CDR3 size: 15 residues. Germline CDR1 is SGHNT and CDR2 is YYREEE (reference sequence). CDR3 nucleotide sequence: TGTGCCAGCAGCTTGGCTCGGGAGTCCCCCAATGAGCAGTTCTTC. This translates into CASSLARESPNEQFF.

The chain links TRBV2 to TRBJ2-3; 9 bases fit TRBD2. CDR3 length equals 14 residues. Germline CDR1 reads SNHLY; CDR2 reads FYNNEI. V dropped 2 bases and J dropped 6; count of bases not matched to a gene: 3. CDR3 residues: CASSELAGSDTQYF. CDR3 nucleotide sequence: TGTGCCAGCAGTGAACTAGCGGGGTCGGATACGCAGTATTTT.